This entry concerns a single T cell receptor (beta chain). The CDR3 totals 15 residues. V lost 6 bases, J lost 10 bases, and 11 bases stayed unmatched. Germline CDR1 is MDHEN and CDR2 is SYDVKM. iRepertoire HTBI primers and Arm-PCR of CDR3 regions built TCR beta libraries. From the multiplex PCR reads, TCRdb called clonotypes with MiXCR, one entry per CDR3 protein. The table shows a few hundred thousand distinct CDR3 sequences, with about 20% occurring only once. Noted time point: persistent/refractory GD, antithyroid drugs over 5 years with positive TRAb. There was RNA extracted from PBMCs, and the TCR library was made from it. These data come from a study of regulatory T cells in long-lasting Graves disease.

The TCR sequence derives from a female donor with Graves disease. The chain combines TRBV28 with TRBJ1-6, with 8 bases aligning to TRBD1. Sample: peripheral blood mononuclear cells (PBMCs), taken when the disease was refractory, from a patient treated with antithyroid drugs. CDR3 amino acids: CASRPGGATGSPLHF. In DNA form, the CDR3 reads TGTGCCAGCAGGCCAGGGGGCGCGACTGGGTCACCCCTCCACTTT.